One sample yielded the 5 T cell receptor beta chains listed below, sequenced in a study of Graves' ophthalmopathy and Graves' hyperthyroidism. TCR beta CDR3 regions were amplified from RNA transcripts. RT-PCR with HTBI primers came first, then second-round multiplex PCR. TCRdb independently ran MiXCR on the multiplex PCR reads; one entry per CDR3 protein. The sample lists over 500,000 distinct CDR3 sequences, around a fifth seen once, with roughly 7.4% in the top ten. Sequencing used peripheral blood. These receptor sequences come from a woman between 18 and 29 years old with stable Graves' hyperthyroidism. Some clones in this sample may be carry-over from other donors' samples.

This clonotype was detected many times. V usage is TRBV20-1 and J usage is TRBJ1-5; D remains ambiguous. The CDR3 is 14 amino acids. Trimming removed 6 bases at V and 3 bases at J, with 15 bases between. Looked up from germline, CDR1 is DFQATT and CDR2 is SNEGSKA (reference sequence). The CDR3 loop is CSAEGLRDNQPQHF. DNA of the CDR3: TGCAGTGCCGAAGGCTTGAGGGACAATCAGCCCCAGCATTTT.

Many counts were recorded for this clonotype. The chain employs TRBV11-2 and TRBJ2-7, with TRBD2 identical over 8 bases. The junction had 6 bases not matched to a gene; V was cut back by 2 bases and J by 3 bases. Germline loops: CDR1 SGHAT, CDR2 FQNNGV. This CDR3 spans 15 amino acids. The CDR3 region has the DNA TGTGCCAGCAGCTTAACTAGCGGAACCTACTACGAGCAGTACTTC. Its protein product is CASSLTSGTYYEQYF. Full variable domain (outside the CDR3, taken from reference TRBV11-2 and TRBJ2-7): EAGVAQSPRYKIIEKRQSVAFWCNPISGHATLYWYQQILGQGPKLLIQFQNNGVVDDSQLPKDRFSAERLKGVDSTLKIQPAKLEDSAVYLCASSLTSGTYYEQYFGPGTRLTVT.

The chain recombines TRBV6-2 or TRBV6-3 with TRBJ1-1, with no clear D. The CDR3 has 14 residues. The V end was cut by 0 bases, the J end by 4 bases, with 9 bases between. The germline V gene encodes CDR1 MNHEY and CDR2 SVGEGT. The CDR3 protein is CASSYSTIFTEAFF. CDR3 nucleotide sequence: TGTGCCAGCAGTTACTCGACCATATTCACTGAAGCTTTCTTT.

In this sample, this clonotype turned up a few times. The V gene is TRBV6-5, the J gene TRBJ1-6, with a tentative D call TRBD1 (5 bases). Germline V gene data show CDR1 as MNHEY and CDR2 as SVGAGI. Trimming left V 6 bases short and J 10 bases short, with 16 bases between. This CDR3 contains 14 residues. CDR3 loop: CASSNSGTESPLHF. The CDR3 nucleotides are TGTGCCAGCAGCAACTCAGGGACGGAATCACCCCTCCACTTT.

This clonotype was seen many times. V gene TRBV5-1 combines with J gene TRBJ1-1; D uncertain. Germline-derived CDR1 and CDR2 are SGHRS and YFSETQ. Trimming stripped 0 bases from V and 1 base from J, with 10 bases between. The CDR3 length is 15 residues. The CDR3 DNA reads TGCGCCAGCAGCTTGGATCGTTGGGAGAACACTGAAGCTTTCTTT. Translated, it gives CASSLDRWENTEAFF.